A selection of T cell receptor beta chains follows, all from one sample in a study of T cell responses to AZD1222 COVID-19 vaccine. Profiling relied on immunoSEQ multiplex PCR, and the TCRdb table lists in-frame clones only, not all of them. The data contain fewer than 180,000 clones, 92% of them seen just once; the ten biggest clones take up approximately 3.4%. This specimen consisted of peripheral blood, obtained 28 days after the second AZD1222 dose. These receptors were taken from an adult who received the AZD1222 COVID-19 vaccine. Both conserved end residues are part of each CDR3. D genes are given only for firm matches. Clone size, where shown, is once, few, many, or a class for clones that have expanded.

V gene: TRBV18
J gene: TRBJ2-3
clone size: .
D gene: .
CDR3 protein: CASSPRYRDADTQYF
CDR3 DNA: TGTGCCAGCTCACCACGGTACAGGGATGCAGATACGCAGTATTTT

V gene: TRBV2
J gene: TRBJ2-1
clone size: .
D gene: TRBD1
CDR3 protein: CASLLLSGQGLNEQFF
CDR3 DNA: TGTGCCAGCCTACTACTATCAGGACAGGGTCTCAATGAGCAGTTCTTC

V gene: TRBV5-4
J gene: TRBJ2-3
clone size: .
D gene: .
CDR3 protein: CASEGTPSTDTQYF
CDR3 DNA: TGTGCCAGCGAGGGGACACCTAGCACAGATACGCAGTATTTT

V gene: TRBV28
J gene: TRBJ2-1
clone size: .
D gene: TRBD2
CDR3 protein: CASAKRESYNEQFF
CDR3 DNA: TGTGCCAGCGCTAAGCGGGAGAGTTACAATGAGCAGTTCTTC

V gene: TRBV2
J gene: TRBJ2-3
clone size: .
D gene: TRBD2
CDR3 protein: CASSQGLAGTDTQYF
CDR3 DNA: TGTGCCAGCAGCCAGGGACTAGCGGGCACAGATACGCAGTATTTT

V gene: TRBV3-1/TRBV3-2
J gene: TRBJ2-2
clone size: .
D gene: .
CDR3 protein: CASSQDRGQNTGELFF
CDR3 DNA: TGTGCCAGCAGCCAAGATCGGGGGCAGAACACCGGGGAGCTGTTTTTT

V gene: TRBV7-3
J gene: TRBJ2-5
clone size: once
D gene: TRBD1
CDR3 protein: CASSSTGAGPPETQYF
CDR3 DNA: TGTGCCAGCAGCTCGACAGGGGCAGGGCCCCCAGAGACCCAGTACTTC

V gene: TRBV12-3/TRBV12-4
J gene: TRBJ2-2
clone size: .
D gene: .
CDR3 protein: CASSFNAPGELFF
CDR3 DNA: TGTGCCAGCAGTTTTAATGCCCCCGGGGAGCTGTTTTTT

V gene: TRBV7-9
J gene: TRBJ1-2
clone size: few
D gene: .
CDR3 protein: CASSLIPRTGYGYTF
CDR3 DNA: TGTGCCAGCAGCCTCATTCCCCGGACGGGCTATGGCTACACCTTC

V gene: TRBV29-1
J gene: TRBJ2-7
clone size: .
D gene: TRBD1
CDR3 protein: CSVPIPSRGSGYEQYF
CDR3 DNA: TGCAGCGTTCCCATACCAAGCAGGGGGTCGGGGTACGAGCAGTACTTC

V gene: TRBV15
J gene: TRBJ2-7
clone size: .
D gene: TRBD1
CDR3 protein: CATSRGLGQGVFGPFYEQYF
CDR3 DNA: TGTGCCACCAGCAGAGGGTTGGGACAGGGGGTTTTCGGCCCCTTCTACGAGCAGTACTTC

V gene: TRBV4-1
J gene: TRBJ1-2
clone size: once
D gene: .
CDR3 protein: CASSQDSAGNYGYTF
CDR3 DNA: TGCGCCAGCAGCCAAGATTCGGCAGGGAACTATGGCTACACCTTC

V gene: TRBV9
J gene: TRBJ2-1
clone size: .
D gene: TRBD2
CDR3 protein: CASSVATGTSKRLYEQFF
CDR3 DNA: TGTGCCAGCAGCGTAGCTACTGGGACTAGCAAGCGCCTCTATGAGCAGTTCTTC

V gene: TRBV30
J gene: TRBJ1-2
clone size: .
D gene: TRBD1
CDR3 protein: CAWSSDRGYGYTF
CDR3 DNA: TGTGCCTGGAGTTCGGACAGGGGCTATGGCTACACCTTC

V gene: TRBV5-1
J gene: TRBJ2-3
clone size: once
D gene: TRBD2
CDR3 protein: CASSLGWVAGGPNTQYF
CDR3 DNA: TGCGCCAGCAGCTTGGGATGGGTAGCGGGAGGGCCAAATACGCAGTATTTT

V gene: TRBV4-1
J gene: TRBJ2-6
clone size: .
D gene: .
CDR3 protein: CASSQDGRVGANVLTF
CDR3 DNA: TGCGCCAGCAGCCAAGATGGCAGGGTTGGGGCCAACGTCCTGACTTTC

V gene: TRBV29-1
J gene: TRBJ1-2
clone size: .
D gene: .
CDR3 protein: CSVDSQKVWGGYTF
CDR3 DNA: TGCAGCGTTGACAGTCAGAAAGTTTGGGGTGGCTACACCTTC

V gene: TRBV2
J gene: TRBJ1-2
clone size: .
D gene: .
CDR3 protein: CASSDVRDNYGYTF
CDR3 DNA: TGTGCCAGCAGTGATGTCAGGGATAACTATGGCTACACCTTC

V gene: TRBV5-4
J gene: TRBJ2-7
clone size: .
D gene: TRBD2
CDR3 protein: CASSLPLAGAYEQYF
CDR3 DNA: TGTGCCAGCAGCTTACCCCTAGCGGGAGCCTACGAGCAGTACTTC

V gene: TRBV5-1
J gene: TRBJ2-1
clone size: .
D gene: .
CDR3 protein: CASSLAVKNEQFF
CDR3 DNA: TGCGCCAGCAGCTTGGCGGTGAAGAATGAGCAGTTCTTC

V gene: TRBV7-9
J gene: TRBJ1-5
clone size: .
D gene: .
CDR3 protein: CASSLAGANQPQHF
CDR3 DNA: TGTGCCAGCAGCTTAGCCGGGGCGAATCAGCCCCAGCATTTT

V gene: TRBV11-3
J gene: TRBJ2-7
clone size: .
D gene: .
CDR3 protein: CASSFGAVEQYF
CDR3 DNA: TGTGCCAGCAGCTTTGGTGCAGTCGAGCAGTACTTC

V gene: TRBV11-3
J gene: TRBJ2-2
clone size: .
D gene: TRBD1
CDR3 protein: CASSPGTGVNTGELFF
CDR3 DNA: TGTGCCAGCAGCCCGGGGACAGGGGTAAACACCGGGGAGCTGTTTTTT

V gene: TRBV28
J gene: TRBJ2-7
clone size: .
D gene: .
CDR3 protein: CASSLNYEQYF
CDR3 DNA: TGTGCCAGCAGTCTAAACTACGAGCAGTACTTC

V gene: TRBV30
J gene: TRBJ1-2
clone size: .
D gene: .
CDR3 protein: CAWDLSGAQGNGYTF
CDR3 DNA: TGTGCCTGGGACCTTTCCGGGGCCCAGGGAAATGGCTACACCTTC

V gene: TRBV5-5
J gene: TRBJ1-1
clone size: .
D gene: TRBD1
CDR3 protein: CASSSNRGTEAFF
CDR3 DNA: TGTGCCAGCAGCTCCAACAGGGGCACTGAAGCTTTCTTT

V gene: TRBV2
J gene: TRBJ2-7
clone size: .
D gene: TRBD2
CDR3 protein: CASSAGLAPPYEQYF
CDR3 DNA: TGTGCCAGCAGTGCCGGACTAGCGCCCCCCTACGAGCAGTACTTC

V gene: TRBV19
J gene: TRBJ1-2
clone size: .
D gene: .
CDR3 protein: CASSSRWVANYGYTF
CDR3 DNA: TGTGCCAGTAGTTCCCGGTGGGTAGCTAACTATGGCTACACCTTC

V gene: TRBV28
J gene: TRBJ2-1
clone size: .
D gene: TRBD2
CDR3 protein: CASSPTSGRSYNEQFF
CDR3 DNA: TGTGCCAGCAGCCCGACTAGCGGGAGGTCCTACAATGAGCAGTTCTTC

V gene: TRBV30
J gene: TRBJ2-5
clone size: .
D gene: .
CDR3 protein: CAWSILEETQYF
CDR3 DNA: TGTGCCTGGAGTATCCTAGAAGAGACCCAGTACTTC